The subject of this entry is one T cell receptor beta chain. The antigen it recognizes is unknown. Qualities for individual bases were not recorded, and no much larger clone is one base off. Using the deep immunoSEQ assay, multiplex PCR amplified TCR CDR3 regions from genomic DNA. For each cell subset, the extracted genomic DNA was distributed evenly across all wells of several immunoSEQ 96-well plates, and each plate served as one replicate. For sorted subsets, each replicate PCR was loaded with approximately 0.2 ug genomic DNA, equivalent to roughly 30,000 T cell genomes. Purified libraries were measured with a Qubit 3.0 fluorometer, size-checked on a Bioanalyzer 2100, and measured again with the KAPA Library Quantification kit. Every immunoSEQ 96-well plate was sequenced on a separate single-read 150-cycle Illumina NextSeq 550 flow cell. Under the source paper's analysis protocol: Because the immunoSEQ output held only junctional sequences and lacked quality scores, the filtering could not match the filtering applied to full-length reads. Sequences were annotated with PyIR, a Python wrapper for IgBLAST v1.9, using IMGT germline references to assign V/J genes and CDR3. Reads were filtered out if the reads had weak V/J assignments (E-value above 1e-6), no CDR3, stop codons, out-of-frame junctions, or ambiguous translated residues. V3J clonotypes were defined as sequences sharing the same inferred V gene, J gene, and CDR3 amino acid sequence. Percentage overlap between repertoires was computed as shared unique clonotypes divided by the size of the smaller repertoire. Repertoire richness was assessed with RTK rarefaction, the Chao1 estimator, and Recon v2.1 estimates of unobserved clonotypes. Generation probabilities for all TCRbeta clonotypes obtained by the gDNA method from a handful of donors were computed using OLGA. TCRdb carries this immuneACCESS record with in-frame sequences only. Its versions omit some clonotypes, under half of them owing to an unresolved V gene in the studies checked, with the rest unexplained. The DNA gave D and trimming, while V, J and clone size come from that table. Counted in this sample were about 660,000 clones; about 74% of them appeared once. The ten top clones hold about 1.8% of the sample.

The CDR3 measures 14 amino acids from cysteine to phenylalanine. Only the CDR3 region is kept as DNA, spanning 42 bases read in frame from base 1. Trimming removed 6 bases from V and 2 bases from J, leaving 14 bases between the germline ends. Sequences MDHEN (CDR1) and SYDVKM (CDR2) are obtained from the germline V gene. Donors were healthy HIV-negative adults with no recently reported acute infections or vaccinations. All donors were Caucasian adults living in Nashville, Tennessee, USA. CD4+ T cells were enriched by magnetic negative selection; naive cells were then positively selected on CD45RA, and the negative fraction formed the memory subset. After blood collection by leukapheresis, PBMCs were isolated using Ficoll-Histopaque density gradient centrifugation and then cryopreserved in the vapor phase of liquid nitrogen. Analytical flow cytometry was used to check the purity and quantity of each magnetically sorted T cell population. Genomic DNA was isolated from each sorted fraction and quantified by UV absorbance on a Nanodrop 2000c.

The sample belongs to a study of shared clonotypes between healthy human individuals (TCRdb year 2020). Looking at the study overall: Two women and a few men aged 18 to 49 years were included in the cohort. For each donor, three plates each were used for CD4 naive and CD4 memory, two plates were used for CD8 naive, and one plate was used for CD8 memory. The study deeply sequenced blood TCR repertoires of several healthy adults to estimate repertoire size and the extent of clonotype sharing between individuals. To increase sequencing depth and limit assay-specific biases, different laboratories used diverse techniques to prepare libraries and sequence TCR repertoires. Each donor's leukapheresis produced roughly between roughly 0.85 and 9 billion PBMCs.

The study at large found these results: Even with the large sequencing depth, rarefaction of the sorted-subset datasets indicated that sequencing was incomplete. Higher generation probabilities were observed for clonotypes shared by all four sorted-subset donors than for non-shared clonotypes. Naive subsets generally had larger estimated clonotype richness than memory subsets did. Sampling was restricted to blood, and TCR repertoires in tissue are likely to differ from TCR repertoires in blood. Across a handful of donors, 4.5% to 6.5% of naive CD4, roughly 3.3% of naive CD8, about 2.3% of memory CD4, and approximately 0.4% of memory CD8 clonotypes were shared. Pairwise subsampling indicated that sequencing depth was expected to affect the degree of clonotype sharing among donors. The genetic and exposure-history diversity represented was limited by the small number of donors.

This TCR came from a woman aged 30 to 39 in good health. The sequence links TRBV28 to TRBJ2-7, with TRBD1 as a weak D call on 5 bases. The sequenced material came from memory CD4+ T cells sorted from blood. This specimen's cell subset or site label, per the study, means: CD45RA-negative fraction. The sequenced DNA is TGTGCCAGCAGACCGTACAAGGGGACCTACGAGCAGTACTTC. Its product reads: CASRPYKGTYEQYF. Where the CDR3 stops, the reference TRBV28 and TRBJ2-7 genes take over; the full variable domain is DVKVTQSSRYLVKRTGEKVFLECVQDMDHENMFWYRQDPGLGLRLIYFSYDVKMKEKGDIPEGYSVSREKKERFSLILESASTNQTSMYLCASRPYKGTYEQYFGPGTRLTVT.